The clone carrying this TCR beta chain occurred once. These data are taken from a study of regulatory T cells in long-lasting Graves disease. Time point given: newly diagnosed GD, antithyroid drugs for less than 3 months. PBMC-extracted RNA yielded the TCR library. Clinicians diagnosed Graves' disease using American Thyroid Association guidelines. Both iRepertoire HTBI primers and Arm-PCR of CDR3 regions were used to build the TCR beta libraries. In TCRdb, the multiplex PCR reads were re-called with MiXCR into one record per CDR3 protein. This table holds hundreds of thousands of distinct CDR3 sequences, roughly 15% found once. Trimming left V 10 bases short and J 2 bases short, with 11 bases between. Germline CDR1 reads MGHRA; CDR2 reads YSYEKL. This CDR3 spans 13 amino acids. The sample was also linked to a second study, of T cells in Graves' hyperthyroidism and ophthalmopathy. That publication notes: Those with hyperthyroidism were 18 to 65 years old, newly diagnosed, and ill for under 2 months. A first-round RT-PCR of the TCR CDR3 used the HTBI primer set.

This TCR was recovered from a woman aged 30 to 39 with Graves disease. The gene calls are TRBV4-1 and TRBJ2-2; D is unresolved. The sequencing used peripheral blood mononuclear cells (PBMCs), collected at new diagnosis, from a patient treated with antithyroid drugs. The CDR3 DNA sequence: TGCGCCACCCAGGCCCCAAACACCGGGGAGCTGTTTTTT. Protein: CATQAPNTGELFF.